Below, 30 T cell receptor beta chains from the same sample are listed, as sequenced in a study of human T cells and chemical hapten exposure. TCRdb processed the RACE reads anew with MiXCR; each CDR3 protein has one entry. The profile covers about 260,000 distinct CDR3 sequences, with approximately 8.4% appearing a single time and over 2% taken by the ten largest. Noted time point: pre-sensitization, week 0. This sample's treatment: therapeutic diphenylcyclopropenone sensitization with weekly scalp DPC. This material consisted of whole blood, taken in connection with sensitization to the hapten diphenylcyclopropenone (DPC). All receptors come from a woman in her thirties or forties with alopecia areata. Some clones in this sample may be carry-over from other donors' samples.

This clonotype showed up just a few times. The junction departs from germline at one end; a sequencing error may be responsible. The chain couples TRBV9 to TRBJ2-1, with TRBD2 matching over 9 bases. This CDR3 spans 16 amino acids. The germline V gene has CDR1 SGDLS and CDR2 YYNGEE. In DNA, the CDR3 is TGTGCCAGCGGCGTGTATAGCGGGAGCTCCTACAATGAGCAGTTCTTC. Its protein product is CASGVYSGSSYNEQFF. Full variable domain (missing parts from reference TRBV9 and TRBJ2-1): DSGVTQTPKHLITATGQRVTLRCSPRSGDLSVYWYQQSLDQGLQFLIQYYNGEERAKGNILERFSAQQFPDLHSELNLSSLELGDSALYFCASGVYSGSSYNEQFFGPGTRLTVL.

This clonotype came up many times. V usage is TRBV4-2 and J usage is TRBJ1-5; 7 nucleotides line up with TRBD1. This CDR3 has 14 amino acids. V was pared by 2 bases and J by 4 bases, with 2 bases of the junction left unmatched. Germline V gives CDR1 LGHNA, CDR2 YNFKEQ. The CDR3 protein is CASSQIQGNQPQHF. The CDR3 region has the DNA TGTGCCAGCAGCCAAATACAGGGGAATCAGCCCCAGCATTTT.

The rearrangement joins TRBV5-1 to TRBJ1-5; 8 bases are a match to TRBD1. The CDR3 is made up of 14 amino acids. V gave up 4 bases and J gave up 6 bases; unmatched junction bases: 6. Germline CDR1 SGHRS, CDR2 YFSETQ. CDR3 coding DNA: TGCGCCAGCAGCGCAGGGACAGGCGTTCAGCCCCAGCATTTT. It yields the protein CASSAGTGVQPQHF.

V and J are TRBV6-2 or TRBV6-3 and TRBJ1-1; a possible D gene is TRBD1 (5 bases). Germline CDR1 MNHEY, CDR2 SVGEGT. This CDR3 region has 13 residues. The germline V and J ends were trimmed by 8 bases and 4 bases, with 14 bases remaining between them. CDR3 in DNA: TGTGCCAGCGGGACTACATGGAGCACTGAAGCTTTCTTT. Protein sequence: CASGTTWSTEAFF.

This clonotype was seen at least ten times. The chain joins TRBV12-3 or TRBV12-4 to TRBJ1-4; D gene uncertain. V gave up 7 bases and J gave up 3 bases, with 9 bases separating them. The CDR3 spans 13 residues. This chain's CDR3 is CASTVASNEKLFF. In nucleotides, the CDR3 is TGTGCCAGCACCGTGGCGTCTAATGAAAAACTGTTTTTT.

This clonotype occurred a few times. The genes are TRBV7-9 and TRBJ2-7, with TRBD1 matching over 11 bases. V gave up 5 bases and J gave up 12 bases; unmatched junction bases: 9. CDR1 is SEHNR, CDR2 FQNEAQ, per germline (reference sequence). CDR3 length: 13 amino acids. CDR3 sequence reads: CASSERGTGGWYF. The CDR3 coding sequence is TGTGCCAGCAGCGAAAGGGGGACAGGGGGTTGGTACTTC.

The table lists this clonotype with a few counts. The V and J genes are TRBV24-1 and TRBJ1-5; D not resolved. The ends were cut back, 7 bases at V and 3 bases at J, with 9 bases in the middle. Per the germline V gene, CDR1 is KGHDR and CDR2 is SFDVKD. The CDR3 is 13 residues long. The CDR3 coding sequence is TGTGCCACCAGGCCAGATTCCAATCAGCCCCAGCATTTT. Translated: CATRPDSNQPQHF.

The rearrangement uses TRBV7-2 and TRBJ2-3; 9 bases fit TRBD2. Germline loops: CDR1 SGHTA, CDR2 FQGNSA. V lost 1 base and J lost 4; bases outside the gene matches: 3. This CDR3 is built from 15 residues. In DNA, the CDR3 is TGTGCCAGCAGCTTAGTAGCGGGAGCCCCAGATACGCAGTATTTT. Amino acid sequence: CASSLVAGAPDTQYF. Looking up the rest from reference TRBV7-2 and TRBJ2-3 gives the full variable domain: GAGVSQSPSNKVTEKGKDVELRCDPISGHTALYWYRQSLGQGLEFLIYFQGNSAPDKSGLPSDRFSAERTGGSVSTLTIQRTQQEDSAVYLCASSLVAGAPDTQYFGPGTRLTVL.

V is TRBV2 and J is TRBJ2-1; D possibly corresponds to TRBD1 (6 bases). The CDR3 loop spans 12 amino acids. With 6 bases removed from V and 6 bases from J, the gap between germline ends came to 9 bases. Germline CDR1 is SNHLY and CDR2 is FYNNEI. CDR3 sequence (DNA): TGTGCCAGCAGACCCAGGGGCAATGAGCAGTTCTTC. This encodes CASRPRGNEQFF. The whole variable domain, remainder taken from reference TRBV2 and TRBJ2-1, is EPEVTQTPSHQVTQMGQEVILRCVPISNHLYFYWYRQILGQKVEFLVSFYNNEISEKSEIFDDQFSVERPDGSNFTLKIRSTKLEDSAMYFCASRPRGNEQFFGPGTRLTVL.

The chain carries TRBV12-3 or TRBV12-4 and TRBJ2-3; 13 nucleotides align to TRBD2. Trimming removed 6 bases from V and 1 base from J; junction bases left unmatched: 7. The CDR3 runs to 17 residues. The CDR3 nucleotides read TGTGCCAGCAGCCTCGGACTAGCGGGAGTACGCACAGATACGCAGTATTTT. It translates to CASSLGLAGVRTDTQYF.

This clonotype was recorded many times. J is TRBJ1-1 and V is TRBV12-3 or TRBV12-4, with no clear D. Trimming left V 5 bases short and J 4 bases short, with 11 bases between. The CDR3 spans 13 residues. The DNA of the CDR3 is TGTGCCAGCAGTCCCCGATGGGGCACTGAAGCTTTCTTT. The encoded protein is CASSPRWGTEAFF.

The genes are TRBV29-1 and TRBJ2-1; D possibly corresponds to TRBD1 (5 bases). With 4 bases removed from V and 8 bases from J, the gap between germline ends came to 12 bases. CDR1 is SQVTM, CDR2 ANQGSEA, per germline. This CDR3 is 12 amino acids long. CDR3 loop: CSVVGALHEQFF. The DNA of the CDR3 is TGCAGCGTTGTTGGGGCACTCCATGAGCAGTTCTTC.

The chain couples TRBV4-2 to TRBJ2-3; 12 bases agree with TRBD2. Trimming cost V 3 bases and J 4 bases; bases outside gene matches: 5. CDR3 length equals 16 residues. Looked up from germline, CDR1 is LGHNA and CDR2 is YNFKEQ. The CDR3 loop is CASSQASGRVADTQYF. The CDR3 bases are TGTGCCAGCAGCCAGGCTAGCGGGAGGGTCGCAGATACGCAGTATTTT.

This chain uses TRBV6-6 with TRBJ2-7; D possibly corresponds to TRBD1 (6 bases). CDR3 length: 15 residues. Trimming left V 2 bases short and J 2 bases short, with 13 bases between. CDR1 is MNHNY and CDR2 is SVGAGI in the germline V gene (reference sequence). This CDR3 is CASSYTRDTTYEQYF. The CDR3 DNA reads TGTGCCAGCAGTTACACCCGGGACACAACCTACGAGCAGTACTTC.

This clonotype was observed a handful of times. The J gene is TRBJ2-7, the V gene TRBV4-3, with D perhaps given as TRBD1 or TRBD2 (5 bases each). Trimming stripped 3 bases from V and 6 bases from J, with 21 bases between. The CDR3 length is 16 residues. CDR1 is LGHNA and CDR2 is YSLEER in the germline V gene. This CDR3 reads CASSQGPARGPGEQYF. The CDR3 nucleotides read TGCGCCAGCAGCCAGGGTCCAGCGAGGGGCCCGGGCGAGCAGTACTTC.

This chain uses TRBV6-2 or TRBV6-3 with TRBJ2-2, with TRBD2 matching 13 bases. Germline V lookup: CDR1 MNHEY, CDR2 SVGEGT. Trimming took 6 bases from V and 2 from J; bases not matched to a gene: 3. The CDR3 consists of 16 residues. CDR3 bases: TGTGCCAGCAGGCCGGGACTAGCGGGAAACACCGGGGAGCTGTTTTTT. This translates into CASRPGLAGNTGELFF.

This clonotype was found a few times. The CDR3 sequence is CASSLDRGKNEQFF. In DNA, the CDR3 is TGTGCCAGCAGCTTAGACAGGGGAAAAAATGAGCAGTTCTTC. The chain joins TRBV7-3 to TRBJ2-1, with 8 bases that match TRBD1. Germline V lookup: CDR1 SGHTA, CDR2 FQGTGA. The CDR3 is 14 amino acids. V lost 2 bases, J lost 7 bases, and 4 bases stayed unmatched. The variable domain in full, with the rest retrieved from reference TRBV7-3 and TRBJ2-1, is GAGVSQTPSNKVTEKGKYVELRCDPISGHTALYWYRQSLGQGPEFLIYFQGTGAADDSGLPNDRFFAVRPEGSVSTLKIQRTERGDSAVYLCASSLDRGKNEQFFGPGTRLTVL.

This clonotype appeared a few times. The V gene is TRBV21-1, the J gene TRBJ2-1. TRBV21-1 is given as a pseudogene. The CDR3 loop spans 13 amino acids. The CDR3 DNA reads as TGTGCCAGCAGCAAAGAGGTGTACAATGAGCAGTTCTTC. This gives the protein CASSKEVYNEQFF.

This clonotype was seen more than once but under ten times. The chain combines TRBV6-1 with TRBJ2-7; D is unresolved. The CDR3 totals 14 residues. In germline, CDR1 is MNHNS, CDR2 SASEGT. Trimming stripped 2 bases from V and 2 bases from J, with 10 bases between. The CDR3 region has the DNA TGTGCCAGCAGTGAAAGCGACGAGGCCTACGAGCAGTACTTC. It codes for CASSESDEAYEQYF.

Only a few counts were recorded for this clonotype. CDR3: CASSELDFTEQFF. Written as DNA, the CDR3 is TGTGCCAGCAGTGAACTGGACTTCACCGAGCAGTTCTTC. This chain uses TRBV2 with TRBJ2-1, with D tentatively TRBD2 (5 bases). The germline CDR1 and CDR2 sequences are SNHLY and FYNNEI. The CDR3 has 13 amino acids. Trimming shortened V by 2 bases and J by 10 bases, and 12 bases separated the two germline ends. The full variable domain, its missing parts supplied by reference TRBV2 and TRBJ2-1, is EPEVTQTPSHQVTQMGQEVILRCVPISNHLYFYWYRQILGQKVEFLVSFYNNEISEKSEIFDDQFSVERPDGSNFTLKIRSTKLEDSAMYFCASSELDFTEQFFGPGTRLTVL.

This clonotype was counted many times. This chain uses TRBV6-2 or TRBV6-3 with TRBJ2-7; 10 bases are shared with TRBD1. Unmatched junction bases numbered 9, after V lost 7 bases and J lost 3 bases. The CDR3 has 15 amino acids. The germline V gene has CDR1 MNHEY and CDR2 SVGEGT. This CDR3 is CASTLHGQGVYEQYF. The CDR3, as DNA: TGTGCCAGCACCTTACACGGACAGGGGGTCTACGAGCAGTACTTC.

A few counts support this clonotype. The chain recombines TRBV29-1 with TRBJ2-5, with 12 bases that match TRBD2. The CDR3 loop spans 15 amino acids. Germline assignment: CDR1 SQVTM and CDR2 ANQGSEA. The V and J ends lost 3 bases and 5 bases, in that order; junction bases with no gene match: 7. CDR3 in amino acids: CSVEASGRARETQYF. The CDR3 bases are TGCAGCGTTGAGGCTAGCGGGAGGGCCCGGGAGACCCAGTACTTC.

At least ten counts were recorded for this clonotype. The chain uses TRBV20-1 and TRBJ1-5; D is unclear. CDR3 length equals 13 residues. V lost 2 bases and J lost 6, with 11 bases in between. Germline assignment: CDR1 DFQATT and CDR2 SNEGSKA (reference sequence). CDR3 in amino acids: CSARSQTFQPQHF. CDR3 nucleotides: TGCAGTGCTAGAAGTCAGACCTTTCAGCCCCAGCATTTT.

In its sample, this clonotype was seen many times. The V and J genes are TRBV12-3 or TRBV12-4 and TRBJ1-1, with TRBD1 identical over 8 bases. The ends lost 10 bases at V and 5 bases at J; junction bases unmatched: 6. The CDR3 sequence is 12 residues long. The CDR3 DNA reads TGTGCCACCAAGGGACAGGATACTGAAGCTTTCTTT. Translated: CATKGQDTEAFF.

The chain joins TRBV27 to TRBJ2-7; the D is unclear. Per the germline V gene, CDR1 is MNHEY and CDR2 is SMNVEV (reference sequence). V was trimmed by 2 bases and J by 0 bases, leaving 5 bases between them. This CDR3 contains 13 residues. CDR3 amino acids: CASSLGISYEQYF. CDR3 DNA sequence: TGTGCCAGCAGTTTAGGGATCTCCTACGAGCAGTACTTC.

This rearrangement joins TRBV5-1 to TRBJ2-1; D not resolved. Trimming removed 5 bases at V and 0 bases at J, with 15 bases between. Germline loops: CDR1 SGHRS, CDR2 YFSETQ. The CDR3 sequence is 16 residues long. The CDR3 protein is CASSYAAESSYNEQFF. The CDR3 DNA sequence: TGCGCCAGCAGTTATGCCGCCGAGAGCTCCTACAATGAGCAGTTCTTC. Full variable domain (rest looked up from reference TRBV5-1 and TRBJ2-1): KAGVTQTPRYLIKTRGQQVTLSCSPISGHRSVSWYQQTPGQGLQFLFEYFSETQRNKGNFPGRFSGRQFSNSRSEMNVSTLELGDSALYLCASSYAAESSYNEQFFGPGTRLTVL.

This clonotype has only a few counts. V and J are TRBV20-1 and TRBJ2-1; the match to TRBD2 covers 15 bases. CDR1 and CDR2 (germline): DFQATT, SNEGSKA (reference sequence). The V segment lost 5 bases and the J segment 2 bases; nucleotides outside the gene matches: 4. This CDR3 comprises 16 residues. This CDR3 reads CSAYRTSGRAYNEQFF. Written as DNA, the CDR3 is TGCAGTGCTTACCGGACTAGCGGGAGGGCCTACAATGAGCAGTTCTTC.

This clonotype occurred a few times. The chain has TRBV6-5 and TRBJ1-6, with 10 bases fitting TRBD1. The germline gives CDR1 MNHEY, CDR2 SVGAGI. V shed 4 bases and J 10 bases; nucleotides not matched to a gene: 7. There are 15 residues in the CDR3. CDR3 bases: TGTGCCAGCAGTTGGGGGGACAGGGGCAAATCACCCCTCCACTTT. This encodes CASSWGDRGKSPLHF.

This clonotype was found many times. The chain's CDR3 is CASSTGGNSPLHF. CDR3 DNA: TGTGCCAGCAGTACAGGGGGGAATTCACCCCTCCACTTT. The chain links TRBV9 to TRBJ1-6, with 8 bases identical to TRBD1. Germline values: CDR1 SGDLS, CDR2 YYNGEE. CDR3 length: 13 amino acids. Unmatched junction bases numbered 2, after V lost 5 bases and J lost 7 bases.

The chain has TRBV29-1 and TRBJ2-3, with a tentative D call TRBD1 (6 bases). Trimming left V 3 bases short and J 2 bases short, with 18 bases between. CDR1 and CDR2 (germline): SQVTM, ANQGSEA. The CDR3 sequence is 16 residues long. This CDR3 is CSVEGMTGSSTDTQYF. The CDR3 DNA follows: TGCAGCGTTGAGGGAATGACAGGATCTTCCACAGATACGCAGTATTTT.